Presented here are 21 T cell receptor beta chains from one specimen sequenced in a study of metastatic and nonmetastatic thyroid tumors. TCRdb redid the clone calls on the PCR reads using MiXCR. The sample lists over 55,000 clones, 25% to 30% seen once, with approximately 15% in the top ten. All patients were untreated before thyroid surgery. The sample consisted of blood. These receptors were collected from a female donor with papillary thyroid cancer or a benign thyroid nodule (not recorded which). Some clones in this sample may be carry-over from other donors' samples.

Points on this clone: Germline is not matched at one junction end, which may reflect a read error. The rearrangement joins TRBV11-1 to TRBJ1-2; no definite D call. Germline V CDR1 and CDR2: SGHAT, FQDESV (reference sequence). The CDR3 is 17 residues long. The CDR3: CASSLSGVSAHNDGYTF. The CDR3 DNA is TGTGCCAGCAGCTTGAGCGGGGTTTCAGCTCATAACGATGGCTACACCTTC.

The J gene is TRBJ2-7, the V gene TRBV11-2; D might be TRBD1 or TRBD2, each matching 5 bases. V lost 1 base, J lost 6 bases, and 10 bases lay in between. The germline CDR1 and CDR2 sequences are SGHAT and FQNNGV. This CDR3 spans 13 amino acids. The CDR3 nucleotides are TGTGCCAGCAGCTTAGGAGGGGCGGTCGAGCAGTACTTC. Translated, it gives CASSLGGAVEQYF.

The chain couples TRBV12-5 to TRBJ2-5, with D hard to call. The V gene lost 3 bases and the J gene lost 2 bases, with 7 bases spanning the gap. The germline V gene encodes CDR1 LGHNT and CDR2 FRNRAP. This CDR3 has 13 amino acids. The chain's CDR3 is CASGLAGQETQYF. CDR3 DNA sequence: TGTGCTAGTGGTTTAGCTGGACAAGAGACCCAGTACTTC.

This clone showed up many times. The V gene is TRBV5-4, the J gene TRBJ2-1; TRBD2 agrees at 7 bases. The CDR3 has 15 amino acids. The junction had 7 bases not matched to a gene; V was cut back by 0 bases and J by 7 bases. CDR1 is SGHNT and CDR2 is YYREEE in the germline V gene (reference sequence). The CDR3 sequence is CASSLDPGGGNEQFF. As DNA, the CDR3 is TGTGCCAGCAGCTTGGACCCGGGAGGTGGGAATGAGCAGTTCTTC.

This clone was seen repeatedly, ten times or more. The chain uses TRBV15 and TRBJ2-6, with 9 bases identical to TRBD1. The germline CDR1 and CDR2 sequences are LNHNV and YYDKDF (reference sequence). The CDR3 consists of 16 residues. Trimming cost V 2 bases and J 8 bases; bases outside gene matches: 7. The CDR3 sequence: CATSRSGTGYSNVLTF. CDR3 in DNA: TGTGCCACCAGCAGATCCGGGACAGGGTATTCCAACGTCCTGACTTTC. The full variable domain, with the rest looked up from reference TRBV15 and TRBJ2-6, is DAMVIQNPRYQVTQFGKPVTLSCSQTLNHNVMYWYQQKSSQAPKLLFHYYDKDFNNEADTPDNFQSRRPNTSFCFLDIRSPGLGDTAMYLCATSRSGTGYSNVLTFGAGSRLTVL.

This sequence joins TRBV4-1 and TRBJ2-1, with TRBD2 matching 9 bases. The CDR3 loop spans 15 amino acids. From germline, CDR1 is MGHRA and CDR2 YSYEKL. After removal of 6 bases from V and 0 bases from J, the junction contained 3 bases not matched to a gene. The CDR3 sequence is CASSKLAGSYNEQFF. The CDR3 region has the DNA TGCGCCAGCAGTAAACTAGCGGGCTCCTACAATGAGCAGTTCTTC.

The chain links TRBV30 to TRBJ2-2, with a tentative D call TRBD2 (6 bases). This CDR3 has 12 amino acids. Between the trimmed V and J ends, which lost 6 bases and 6 bases, there was a span of 11 bases. CDR1 is GTSNPN, CDR2 SVGIG, per germline (reference sequence). This CDR3 is CACREFAGELFF. As DNA, the CDR3 is TGTGCCTGTCGGGAGTTCGCCGGGGAGCTGTTTTTT.

This clone occurred a few times. The chain combines TRBV6-1 with TRBJ1-2; 9 positions match TRBD1. V lost 2 bases, J lost 8 bases, and 9 bases stayed unmatched. Germline V gene data show CDR1 as MNHNS and CDR2 as SASEGT. The CDR3 spans 15 residues. The CDR3 nucleotides read TGTGCCAGCAGTGAATCGCACAGGGGGCTTTGGGGCTACACCTTC. Its translation is CASSESHRGLWGYTF.

A few counts support this clone. The chain is built from TRBV7-2 and TRBJ2-7; 12 positions match TRBD1. The CDR3 runs 14 residues. Germline CDR1 and CDR2: SGHTA and FQGNSA. The ends lost 5 bases at V and 7 bases at J; junction bases unmatched: 6. This CDR3 reads CASSRGQGAHEQYF. CDR3 coding DNA: TGTGCCAGCAGCCGGGGACAGGGGGCCCATGAGCAGTACTTC.

This clone was observed many times. The rearrangement uses TRBV7-3 and TRBJ1-1, with D perhaps matching TRBD1 (6 bases). Germline-derived CDR1 and CDR2 are SGHTA and FQGTGA. This CDR3 comprises 13 residues. V lost 5 bases, J lost 5 bases, and 12 bases lay in between. CDR3 sequence reads: CASSPGDGTEAFF. In DNA form, the CDR3 reads TGTGCCAGCAGCCCAGGGGACGGGACTGAAGCTTTCTTT.

This clone was recorded once. This chain connects TRBV19 to TRBJ2-1; 12 positions match TRBD2. The V gene's germline CDR1 is LNHDA and CDR2 SQIVND (reference sequence). V shed 7 bases, J shed 4 bases, and the junction held 11 bases outside the gene matches. The length of the CDR3 is 17 residues. CDR3 region: CASKRDSGLAGYNEQFF. CDR3 nucleotide sequence: TGTGCCAGTAAGCGGGACAGCGGACTAGCGGGGTACAATGAGCAGTTCTTC.

This clone was seen just once. The rearrangement joins TRBV7-9 to TRBJ2-7; 13 bases align to TRBD2. V trimming: 4 bases; J trimming: 2 bases; junction bases outside the gene matches: 2. This CDR3 is 15 amino acids long. Germline V gene sequence: CDR1 SEHNR, CDR2 FQNEAQ (reference sequence). The CDR3 here is CASSSTSGRPYEQYF. In DNA form, the CDR3 reads TGTGCCAGCAGCTCGACTAGCGGGAGGCCCTACGAGCAGTACTTC.

This clone was observed a handful of times. The chain joins TRBV6-1 to TRBJ2-3, with unresolved D. Trimming stripped 0 bases from V and 4 bases from J, with 17 bases between. Looked up from germline, CDR1 is MNHNS and CDR2 is SASEGT. The CDR3 sequence is 17 residues long. The DNA for the CDR3 is TGTGCCAGCAGTGAAGCTGTGGCGAGGTATAAAGCAGATACGCAGTATTTT. This sequence encodes CASSEAVARYKADTQYF.

The chain recombines TRBV6-1 with TRBJ1-1; D is unclear. Between the trimmed V and J ends, which lost 8 bases and 2 bases, there was a span of 18 bases. The CDR3 sequence is 15 residues long. Germline V CDR1 and CDR2: MNHNS, SASEGT. Here the CDR3 reads CASPQAEGSNTEAFF. The CDR3 DNA follows: TGTGCCAGCCCTCAAGCGGAGGGTTCAAACACTGAAGCTTTCTTT.

The CDR3 protein is CASRRDLTGGRAYNEQFF. In DNA form, the CDR3 reads TGTGCCAGCCGACGGGACCTTACTGGCGGGAGGGCCTACAATGAGCAGTTCTTC. V is TRBV6-5 and J is TRBJ2-1; 9 positions match TRBD2. The germline V gene encodes CDR1 MNHEY and CDR2 SVGAGI. The V segment lost 8 bases and the J segment 2 bases; nucleotides outside the gene matches: 16. This CDR3 spans 18 amino acids.

The chain joins TRBV18 to TRBJ2-2, with 7 positions matching TRBD2. V dropped 3 bases and J dropped 7; count of bases not matched to a gene: 8. The CDR3 is 15 amino acids. Germline-derived CDR1 and CDR2 are KGHSH and LQKENI. CDR3 nucleotide sequence: TGTGCCAGCTCACCCCGGACTAGTCGCGACGGGGAGCTGTTTTTT. Amino acids: CASSPRTSRDGELFF.

This clone occurred a few times. Other DNA sequences in the same sample also yield this CDR3. V gene TRBV20-1 combines with J gene TRBJ2-1; 10 bases are a match to TRBD2. J was trimmed by 4 bases and V by 6 bases; bases with no gene match: 9. Germline V gives CDR1 DFQATT, CDR2 SNEGSKA (reference sequence). This CDR3 has 15 residues. The CDR3 DNA follows: TGCAGTGCCCCCCTTCGGACTAGCGGTTACAATGAGCAGTTCTTC. Protein product: CSAPLRTSGYNEQFF.

In the case of this clone: The germline gene is not matched at one end of the junction; a read error may be the cause. The chain couples TRBV6-1 to TRBJ1-6; 9 nucleotides align to TRBD1. This CDR3 spans 15 amino acids. CDR1 MNHNS and CDR2 SASEGT come from the germline V gene. DNA of the CDR3: TGCGCCAGCAGTCGCCCGGGACAGGGCTTTTCACCCCTCCACTTT. Translation: CASSRPGQGFSPLHF.

This clone came up many times. The chain has TRBV27 and TRBJ2-3; 9 nucleotides line up with TRBD1. Trimming removed 3 bases from V and 3 bases from J; junction bases left unmatched: 4. The CDR3 is 15 amino acids. Looked up from germline, CDR1 is MNHEY and CDR2 is SMNVEV (reference sequence). The chain's CDR3 is CASSFWDRATDTQYF. The CDR3 DNA is TGTGCCAGCAGTTTTTGGGACAGGGCAACAGATACGCAGTATTTT.

Ten or more counts support this clone. This rearrangement joins TRBV20-1 to TRBJ1-5, with D tentatively TRBD1 (6 bases). Deletions cut 6 bases from V and 3 bases from J, with 15 bases between. The V gene's germline CDR1 is DFQATT and CDR2 SNEGSKA (reference sequence). The CDR3 consists of 14 residues. Here the CDR3 reads CSAPSGGANQPQHF. Written as DNA, the CDR3 is TGCAGTGCCCCTAGCGGGGGGGCCAATCAGCCCCAGCATTTT.

The chain has TRBV20-1 and TRBJ2-7, with a possible D match to TRBD2 (6 bases). The CDR3 runs to 14 residues. Germline V CDR1 and CDR2: DFQATT, SNEGSKA (reference sequence). The V and J ends lost 0 bases and 5 bases respectively, with 14 bases between them. CDR3 in DNA: TGCAGTGCTAGAGATGATGGAGGGGCCCACGAGCAGTACTTC. Translated, it gives CSARDDGGAHEQYF.